The subject of this entry is one TCR beta chain. Its antigen is not known. This sample was included in a study of shared clonotypes between healthy human individuals. Replicate sorted-subset PCRs were loaded with 150 to 250 ng DNA, about 30,000 T cell genomes. The protocol was immunoSEQ multiplex PCR, while the TCRdb copy is restricted to in-frame clones and leaves out a portion. The table has millions of clones, around 96% seen once. Positive CCR7 selection of CD45RO-negative cells yielded the naive CD8 cells, and terminally differentiated effector memory CD45RA+ cells were excluded. With V trimmed by 7 bases and J by 6 bases, 12 bases remained unmatched. CDR3 length: 15 amino acids. The germline V gene has CDR1 SNHLY and CDR2 FYNNEI. Study observations and caveats: Rarefaction gave evidence that sorted-subset sequencing remained incomplete despite large depth. Blood was the only sampled material, and tissue repertoires likely differ. About 5% was the fraction of naive CD4 clonotypes found shared across a few donors.

The J gene is TRBJ2-3, the V gene TRBV2; 8 nucleotides line up with TRBD1. Sequenced sample: naive CD8+ T cells sorted from blood. This TCR was recovered from a man between 18 and 29 years old in good health. The CDR3 here is CASNGRDRPPDTQYF. In nucleotides, the CDR3 is TGTGCCAGCAACGGCCGGGACAGGCCCCCTGATACGCAGTATTTT.